This T cell receptor (beta chain) emerged from a study of post-analysis software for immune sequencing data. The wider study: The disease courses spanned relapsing-remitting, secondary progressive and progressive-relapsing forms of multiple sclerosis.

About this clonotype: Its target is unknown.

Carried by the TCR beta cDNA libraries were unique molecular identifiers. T cells numbering roughly 1 to 10 million yielded 450,000 to 500,000 cDNA molecules. TCRdb fed the PCR reads into MiXCR, producing one record per CDR3 protein. The profile shows roughly 670,000 distinct CDR3 sequences, roughly three fifths of them singletons. General study findings and limits: The F measure placed samples prepared in the same batch into strongly shared clusters. In multiple sclerosis, normalized Chao1 diversity was significantly below that of controls.

This clonotype was obtained from a girl aged 2 to 10 with multiple sclerosis. The sample was blood.

CDR3 bases: TGTGCCACCACCGGGGGCGATGAGCAGTTCTTC. Its protein is CATTGGDEQFF. This sequence joins TRBV10-3 and TRBJ2-1; D may be TRBD1 or TRBD2 (6 bases each). The V gene's germline CDR1 is ENHRY and CDR2 SYGVKD. The germline V and J ends were trimmed by 10 bases and 8 bases, with 12 bases remaining between them. The CDR3 runs to 11 residues.